The rows below give T cell receptor beta chains drawn from one sample of a study of T cell responses to AZD1222 COVID-19 vaccine. Produced via immunoSEQ multiplex PCR; TCRdb's table is partial and in-frame only. The profile shows around 100,000 clones, about nine tenths of them singletons. Material: peripheral blood, obtained on day 0 of AZD1222 vaccination. These receptors all come from an adult in good health. Both conserved end residues are part of each CDR3. A D gene is named only where the DNA matches it firmly. Clone size, where shown, is once, few, many, or a class for clones that have expanded.

V,size,J,D,CDR3,DNA
TRBV6-5,-,TRBJ2-2,-,CASSSSTGELFF,TGTGCCAGCAGTTCGTCCACCGGGGAGCTGTTTTTT
TRBV11-2,-,TRBJ2-2,-,CASSPPESNTGELFF,TGTGCCAGCAGCCCCCCTGAGTCGAACACCGGGGAGCTGTTTTTT
TRBV7-9,-,TRBJ2-5,TRBD2,CASSSGTSVQETQYF,TGTGCCAGCAGCTCCGGGACTAGCGTTCAAGAGACCCAGTACTTC
TRBV4-2,-,TRBJ2-1,TRBD2,CASSPLQTSGRGDNEQFF,TGTGCCAGCAGCCCCCTCCAGACTAGCGGGAGGGGTGACAATGAGCAGTTCTTC
TRBV19,-,TRBJ1-1,TRBD1,CASNPDRGAEAFF,TGTGCCAGTAACCCGGACAGGGGAGCTGAAGCTTTCTTT
TRBV3-1/TRBV3-2,-,TRBJ1-5,-,CASSQRGSGNQPQHF,TGTGCCAGCAGCCAAAGGGGGTCGGGCAATCAGCCCCAGCATTTT
TRBV28,-,TRBJ2-7,-,CASSLLAVYEQYF,TGTGCCAGCAGCCTATTAGCGGTCTACGAGCAGTACTTC
TRBV19,-,TRBJ1-1,TRBD1,CASSARQGVSTEAFF,TGTGCCAGTAGTGCCCGACAGGGGGTATCTACTGAAGCTTTCTTT
TRBV6-5,-,TRBJ1-3,-,CASRTRGSSGNTIYF,TGTGCCAGCAGGACTAGGGGGTCCTCTGGAAACACCATATATTTT
TRBV5-1,-,TRBJ1-4,-,CASSLVGGSEKLFF,TGCGCCAGCAGCTTGGTTGGGGGAAGCGAAAAACTGTTTTTT
TRBV30,-,TRBJ1-1,-,CAWSVQVGNTEAFF,TGTGCCTGGAGTGTACAGGTTGGGAACACTGAAGCTTTCTTT
TRBV6-1,-,TRBJ2-3,-,CASSEAFGPYTQYF,TGTGCCAGCAGTGAAGCTTTCGGGCCTTATACGCAGTATTTT
TRBV11-2,-,TRBJ2-7,-,CASSPSSYEQYF,TGTGCCAGCAGCCCTAGCTCCTACGAGCAGTACTTC
TRBV28,-,TRBJ2-7,-,CASSFQQLGQYF,TGTGCCAGCAGTTTTCAACAGCTCGGGCAGTACTTC
TRBV6-4,-,TRBJ2-1,TRBD2,CASSASGNSYNEQFF,TGTGCCAGCAGTGCTAGCGGGAACTCCTACAATGAGCAGTTCTTC
TRBV19,-,TRBJ2-1,-,CASTLQGSNEQFF,TGTGCCAGTACGCTCCAGGGCTCAAATGAGCAGTTCTTC
TRBV27,-,TRBJ2-3,-,CASGFTDTQYF,TGTGCCAGCGGGTTCACAGATACGCAGTATTTT
TRBV4-3,-,TRBJ2-1,-,CASSPWRAADTEQFF,TGCGCCAGCAGCCCCTGGCGAGCGGCGGATACTGAGCAGTTCTTC
TRBV5-8,-,TRBJ1-4,-,CAADMNRVGKLFF,TGTGCCGCAGATATGAACCGGGTCGGGAAACTGTTTTTT
TRBV19,-,TRBJ1-5,TRBD1,CASGQGPWGNQPQHF,TGTGCCAGTGGACAGGGCCCTTGGGGGAATCAGCCCCAGCATTTT
TRBV4-1,once,TRBJ2-5,TRBD1,CASSPGQGPQGETQYF,TGCGCCAGCAGCCCCGGACAGGGGCCGCAGGGGGAGACCCAGTACTTC
TRBV15,-,TRBJ2-7,TRBD2,CATSRRGGSTVEQYF,TGTGCCACCAGCCGAAGGGGAGGGTCTACGGTTGAGCAGTACTTC
TRBV9,-,TRBJ2-5,-,CASSARPLVGGEETQYF,TGTGCCAGCAGCGCCAGGCCCCTAGTAGGGGGGGAGGAGACCCAGTACTTC
TRBV28,-,TRBJ2-1,TRBD2,CATCVAGSTNEQFF,TGTGCCACCTGTGTAGCGGGTTCCACTAATGAGCAGTTCTTC
TRBV29-1,-,TRBJ1-2,-,CSVTGFRGYTF,TGCAGCGTTACAGGTTTCCGGGGCTACACCTTC
TRBV29-1,-,TRBJ1-2,-,CSVAPYTLANYGYTF,TGCAGCGTGGCTCCCTACACTTTAGCTAACTATGGCTACACCTTC
TRBV7-8,-,TRBJ1-3,-,CATWGGNFSGNTIYF,TGTGCCACTTGGGGGGGAAATTTCTCTGGAAACACCATATATTTT
TRBV18,-,TRBJ2-7,TRBD1,CASSPGQGSYEQYF,TGTGCCAGCTCACCGGGACAGGGGAGCTACGAGCAGTACTTC
TRBV19,few,TRBJ1-5,TRBD1,CASSTWTGGNQPQHF,TGTGCCAGTAGTACCTGGACAGGGGGAAACCAGCCCCAGCATTTT
TRBV18,-,TRBJ2-5,-,CASSPPNEQGMRGTQYF,TGTGCCAGCTCACCACCGAATGAGCAGGGAATGAGGGGGACCCAGTACTTC
TRBV6-1,-,TRBJ1-2,-,CASSGTSPGANYGYTF,TGTGCCAGCAGTGGGACTTCGCCCGGTGCTAACTATGGCTACACCTTC
TRBV5-6,once,TRBJ1-4,-,CASSLAPGRLEKLFF,TGTGCCAGCAGCTTGGCCCCGGGACGGCTTGAAAAACTGTTTTTT
TRBV28,few,TRBJ1-2,-,CASSLSRGDSAF,TGTGCCAGCAGTTTATCTCGGGGAGACAGTGCTTTC
TRBV5-4,-,TRBJ2-3,-,CASSLGQGGVDTQYF,TGTGCCAGCAGCTTGGGCCAGGGCGGAGTAGATACGCAGTATTTT
TRBV9,-,TRBJ2-3,-,CASSVGSRVPPDTQYF,TGTGCCAGCAGCGTAGGTTCTAGAGTTCCCCCAGATACGCAGTATTTT
TRBV4-3,-,TRBJ2-7,-,CASGQRTRYYEQYF,TGCGCCAGCGGCCAAAGGACTCGTTACTACGAGCAGTACTTC
TRBV30,-,TRBJ2-5,TRBD1,CAWGQGAPAETQYF,TGTGCCTGGGGACAGGGGGCCCCCGCGGAGACCCAGTACTTC
TRBV5-6,-,TRBJ2-7,TRBD1,CASSRDSPYEQYF,TGTGCCAGCAGTCGGGACAGTCCCTACGAGCAGTACTTC
TRBV6-1,few,TRBJ1-5,-,CASSEWGDSNQPQHF,TGTGCCAGCAGTGAATGGGGGGATAGCAATCAGCCCCAGCATTTT
TRBV6-5,-,TRBJ2-2,TRBD2,CASSRDYINTGELFF,TGTGCCAGCAGCCGGGACTACATAAACACCGGGGAGCTGTTTTTT
TRBV21-1,-,TRBJ1-4,-,CASSPPGRETEKLFF,TGTGCCAGCAGCCCTCCGGGGAGGGAGACTGAAAAACTGTTTTTT
TRBV19,-,TRBJ1-6,TRBD1,CATQTGKSPLHF,TGTGCCACCCAGACAGGGAAATCACCCCTCCACTTT
TRBV2,once,TRBJ2-7,TRBD2,CASSEGLVVEQYF,TGTGCCAGCAGTGAGGGACTAGTTGTGGAGCAGTACTTC
TRBV7-9,few,TRBJ1-3,-,CASSLVQGSINSGNTIYF,TGTGCCAGCAGCTTAGTGCAGGGGTCGATCAACTCTGGAAACACCATATATTTT